This T cell receptor beta chain emerged from a study of CD8 T cells in ankylosing spondylitis. This CDR3 comprises 10 residues. Trimming shortened V by 6 bases and J by 6 bases, and 8 bases separated the two germline ends. CDR1 is DFQATT and CDR2 is SNEGSKA in the germline V gene (reference sequence). TCRdb used MiXCR to reprocess the 5' RACE reads, holding one entry per CDR3 protein. This repertoire shows 250,000 to 350,000 distinct CDR3 sequences, less than 25% found once; its top ten account for 3.5%. The sample holds many counts of this clonotype. This chain uses TRBV20-1 with TRBJ2-5; D not certain. The source material was blood, either unsorted or a sorted T cell fraction (not recorded which). This TCR was recovered from a female donor with ankylosing spondylitis or in good health (not recorded which). DNA of the CDR3: TGCAGTGCCCCGCGCCAGACCCAGTACTTC. This codes for CSAPRQTQYF.